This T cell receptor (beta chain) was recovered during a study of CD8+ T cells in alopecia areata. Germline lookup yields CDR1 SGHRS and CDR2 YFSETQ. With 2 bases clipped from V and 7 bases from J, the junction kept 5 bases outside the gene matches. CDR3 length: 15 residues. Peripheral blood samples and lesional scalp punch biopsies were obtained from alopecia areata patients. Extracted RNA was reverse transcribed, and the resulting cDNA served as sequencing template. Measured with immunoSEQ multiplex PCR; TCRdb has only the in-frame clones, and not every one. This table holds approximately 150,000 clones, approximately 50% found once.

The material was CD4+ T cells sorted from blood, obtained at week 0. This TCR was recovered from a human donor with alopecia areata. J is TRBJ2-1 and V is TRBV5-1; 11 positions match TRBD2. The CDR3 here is CASSFGSSGGNEQFF. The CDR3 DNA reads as TGCGCCAGCAGCTTTGGTTCTAGCGGGGGGAATGAGCAGTTCTTC.